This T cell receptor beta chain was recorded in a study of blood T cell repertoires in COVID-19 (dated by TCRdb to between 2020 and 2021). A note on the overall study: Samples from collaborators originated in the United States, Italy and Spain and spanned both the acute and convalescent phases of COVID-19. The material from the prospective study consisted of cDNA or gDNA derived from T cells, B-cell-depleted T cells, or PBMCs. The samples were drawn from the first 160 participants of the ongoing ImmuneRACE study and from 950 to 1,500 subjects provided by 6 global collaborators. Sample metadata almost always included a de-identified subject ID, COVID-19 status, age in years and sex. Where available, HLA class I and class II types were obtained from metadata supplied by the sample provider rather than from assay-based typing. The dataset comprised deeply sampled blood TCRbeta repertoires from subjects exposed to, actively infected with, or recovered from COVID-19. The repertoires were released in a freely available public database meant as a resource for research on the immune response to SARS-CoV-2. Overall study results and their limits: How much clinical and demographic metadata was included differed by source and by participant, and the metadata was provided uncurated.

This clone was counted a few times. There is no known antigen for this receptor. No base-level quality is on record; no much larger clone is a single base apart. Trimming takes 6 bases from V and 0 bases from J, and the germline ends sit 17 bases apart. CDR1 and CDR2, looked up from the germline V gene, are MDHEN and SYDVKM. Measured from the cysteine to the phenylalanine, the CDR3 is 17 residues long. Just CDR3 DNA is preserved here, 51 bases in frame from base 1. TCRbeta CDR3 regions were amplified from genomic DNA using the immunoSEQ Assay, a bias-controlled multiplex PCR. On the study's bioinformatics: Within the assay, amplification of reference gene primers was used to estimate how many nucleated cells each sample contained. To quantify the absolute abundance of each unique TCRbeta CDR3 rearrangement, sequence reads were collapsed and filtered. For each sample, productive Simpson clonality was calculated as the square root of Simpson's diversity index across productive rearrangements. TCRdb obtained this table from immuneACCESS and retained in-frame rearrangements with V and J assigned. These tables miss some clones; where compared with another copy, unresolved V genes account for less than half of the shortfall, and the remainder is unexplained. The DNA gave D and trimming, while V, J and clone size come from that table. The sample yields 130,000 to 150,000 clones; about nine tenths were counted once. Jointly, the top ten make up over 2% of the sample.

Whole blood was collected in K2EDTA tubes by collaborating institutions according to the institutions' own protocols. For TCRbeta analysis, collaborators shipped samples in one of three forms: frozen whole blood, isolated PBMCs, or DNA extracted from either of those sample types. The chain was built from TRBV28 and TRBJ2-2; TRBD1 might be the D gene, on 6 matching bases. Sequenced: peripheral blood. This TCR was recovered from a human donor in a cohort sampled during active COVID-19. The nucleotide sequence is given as TGTGCCAGCAGCCCAGGGGCTTTGACAGCGAACACCGGGGAGCTGTTTTTT. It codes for CASSPGALTANTGELFF.